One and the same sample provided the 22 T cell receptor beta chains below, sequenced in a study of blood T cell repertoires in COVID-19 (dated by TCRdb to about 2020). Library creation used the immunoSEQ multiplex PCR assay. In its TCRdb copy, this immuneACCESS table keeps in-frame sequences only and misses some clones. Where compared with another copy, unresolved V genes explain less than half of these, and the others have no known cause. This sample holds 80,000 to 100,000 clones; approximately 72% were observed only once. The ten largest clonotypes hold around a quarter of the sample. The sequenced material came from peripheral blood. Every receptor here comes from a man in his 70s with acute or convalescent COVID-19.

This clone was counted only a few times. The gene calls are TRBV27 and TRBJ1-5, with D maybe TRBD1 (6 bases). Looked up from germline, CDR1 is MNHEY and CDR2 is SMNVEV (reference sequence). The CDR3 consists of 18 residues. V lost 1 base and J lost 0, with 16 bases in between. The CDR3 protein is CASSLFGQSRDSNQPQHF. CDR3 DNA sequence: TGTGCCAGCAGTTTATTCGGACAGTCCCGAGATAGCAATCAGCCCCAGCATTTT.

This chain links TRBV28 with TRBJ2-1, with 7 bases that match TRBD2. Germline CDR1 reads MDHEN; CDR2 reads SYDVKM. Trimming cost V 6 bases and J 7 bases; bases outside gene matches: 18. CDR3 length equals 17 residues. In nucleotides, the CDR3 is TGTGCCAGCAGCCAACGTCGGACTCGCGGGAGTCCGAATGAGCAGTTCTTC. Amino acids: CASSQRRTRGSPNEQFF.

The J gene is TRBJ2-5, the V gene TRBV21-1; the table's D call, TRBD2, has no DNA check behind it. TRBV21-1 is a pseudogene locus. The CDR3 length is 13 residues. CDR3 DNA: TGTGCCAGCAGCAAGGAGATAGCGGACCCCCTGAACTTC. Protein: CASSKEIADPLNF.

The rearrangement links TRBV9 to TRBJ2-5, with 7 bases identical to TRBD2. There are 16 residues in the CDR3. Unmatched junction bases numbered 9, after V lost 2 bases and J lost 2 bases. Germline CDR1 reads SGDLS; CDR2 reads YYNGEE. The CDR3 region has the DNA TGTGCCAGCAGCGTCAGGGACCCTAGCGGTCAAGAGACCCAGTACTTC. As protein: CASSVRDPSGQETQYF.

CDR3 bases: TGTGCCAGTAGTATCCCCAGATCCATGAACACTGAAGCTTTCTTT. This codes for CASSIPRSMNTEAFF. The chain is built from TRBV19 and TRBJ1-1; D ambiguous. The germline V and J ends were trimmed by 3 bases and 0 bases, with 11 bases remaining between them. The CDR3 spans 15 residues. Looked up from germline, CDR1 is LNHDA and CDR2 is SQIVND (reference sequence).

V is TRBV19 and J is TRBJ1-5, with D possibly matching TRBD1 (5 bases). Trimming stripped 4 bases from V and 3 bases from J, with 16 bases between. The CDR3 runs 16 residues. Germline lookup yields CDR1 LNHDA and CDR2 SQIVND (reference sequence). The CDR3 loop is CASSTRGPTVNQPQHF. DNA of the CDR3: TGTGCCAGTAGTACAAGGGGCCCGACAGTCAATCAGCCCCAGCATTTT.

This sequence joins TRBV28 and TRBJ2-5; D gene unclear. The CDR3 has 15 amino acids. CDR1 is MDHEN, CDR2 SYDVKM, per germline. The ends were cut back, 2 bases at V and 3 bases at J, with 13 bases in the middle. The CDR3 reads CASSLASSTKETQYF. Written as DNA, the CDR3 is TGTGCCAGCAGTTTAGCCTCAAGCACGAAAGAGACCCAGTACTTC.

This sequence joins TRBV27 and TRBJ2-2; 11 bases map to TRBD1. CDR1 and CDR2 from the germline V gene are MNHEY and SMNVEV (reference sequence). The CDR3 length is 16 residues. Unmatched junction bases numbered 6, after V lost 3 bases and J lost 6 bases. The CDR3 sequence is CASSFRDRGRSGELFF. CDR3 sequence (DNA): TGTGCCAGCAGTTTCCGGGACAGGGGGAGATCCGGGGAGCTGTTTTTT.

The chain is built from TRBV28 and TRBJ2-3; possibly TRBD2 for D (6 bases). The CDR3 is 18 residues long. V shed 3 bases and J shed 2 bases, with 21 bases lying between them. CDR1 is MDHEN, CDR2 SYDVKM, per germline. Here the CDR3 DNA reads TGTGCCAGCAGTTTTATCAGATTGACGGGACTCTTCACAGATACGCAGTATTTT. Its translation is CASSFIRLTGLFTDTQYF.

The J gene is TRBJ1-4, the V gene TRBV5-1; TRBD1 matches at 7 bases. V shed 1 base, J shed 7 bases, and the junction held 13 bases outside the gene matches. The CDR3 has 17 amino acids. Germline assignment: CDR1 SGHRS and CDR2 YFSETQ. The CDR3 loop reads CASSLMTGRGGREKLFF. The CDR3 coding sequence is TGCGCCAGCAGCTTGATGACAGGGAGAGGGGGGCGTGAAAAACTGTTTTTT.

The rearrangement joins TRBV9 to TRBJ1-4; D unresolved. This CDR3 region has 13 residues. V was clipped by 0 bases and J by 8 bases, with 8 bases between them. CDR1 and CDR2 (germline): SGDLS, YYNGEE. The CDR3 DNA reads TGTGCCAGCAGCGTAGACCCCCTAGAAAAACTGTTTTTT. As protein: CASSVDPLEKLFF. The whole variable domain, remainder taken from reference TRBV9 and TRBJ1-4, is DSGVTQTPKHLITATGQRVTLRCSPRSGDLSVYWYQQSLDQGLQFLIQYYNGEERAKGNILERFSAQQFPDLHSELNLSSLELGDSALYFCASSVDPLEKLFFGSGTQLSVL.

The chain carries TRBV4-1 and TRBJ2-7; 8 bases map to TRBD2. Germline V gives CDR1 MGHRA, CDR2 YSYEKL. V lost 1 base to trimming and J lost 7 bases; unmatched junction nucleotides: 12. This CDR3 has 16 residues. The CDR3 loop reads CASSQASGGSHREQYF. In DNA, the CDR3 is TGCGCCAGCAGCCAAGCCAGCGGGGGATCCCATCGGGAGCAGTACTTC.

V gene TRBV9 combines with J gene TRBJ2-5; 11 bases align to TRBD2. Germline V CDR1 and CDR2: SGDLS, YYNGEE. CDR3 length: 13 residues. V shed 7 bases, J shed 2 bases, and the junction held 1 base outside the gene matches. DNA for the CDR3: TGTGCCAGCGGGACTAGCGGTCAAGAGACCCAGTACTTC. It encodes CASGTSGQETQYF.

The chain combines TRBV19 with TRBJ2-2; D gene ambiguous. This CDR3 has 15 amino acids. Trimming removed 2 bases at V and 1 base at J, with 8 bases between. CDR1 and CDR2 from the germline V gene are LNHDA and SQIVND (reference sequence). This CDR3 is CASSILTGNTGELFF. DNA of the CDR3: TGTGCCAGTAGTATATTGACTGGGAACACCGGGGAGCTGTTTTTT.

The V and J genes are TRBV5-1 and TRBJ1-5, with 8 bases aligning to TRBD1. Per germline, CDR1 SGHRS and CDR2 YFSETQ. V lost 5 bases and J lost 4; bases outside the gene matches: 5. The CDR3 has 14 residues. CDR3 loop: CASRETGANQPQHF. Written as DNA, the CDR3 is TGCGCCAGCAGAGAGACAGGGGCTAATCAGCCCCAGCATTTT.

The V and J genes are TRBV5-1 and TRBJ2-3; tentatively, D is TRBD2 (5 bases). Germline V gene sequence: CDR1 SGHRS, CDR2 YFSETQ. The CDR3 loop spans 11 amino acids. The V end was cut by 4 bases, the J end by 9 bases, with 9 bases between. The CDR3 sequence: CASSLGGTQYF. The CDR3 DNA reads TGCGCCAGCAGCCTGGGCGGGACGCAGTATTTT.

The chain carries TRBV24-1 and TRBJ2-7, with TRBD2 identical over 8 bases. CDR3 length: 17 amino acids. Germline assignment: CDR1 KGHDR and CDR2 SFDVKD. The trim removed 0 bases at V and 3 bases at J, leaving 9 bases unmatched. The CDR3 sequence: CATSDLAPGGQGYEQYF. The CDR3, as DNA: TGTGCCACCAGTGATTTGGCGCCGGGGGGGCAAGGCTACGAGCAGTACTTC.

The CDR3 bases are TGCGCCAGCAGCTTGAATCCGGGGAATGAGCAGTTCTTC. This translates into CASSLNPGNEQFF. This chain connects TRBV5-1 to TRBJ2-1, with D possibly matching TRBD2 (5 bases). V was shortened by 1 base and J by 7 bases, with 9 bases between the two germline ends. This CDR3 is 13 amino acids long. CDR1 is SGHRS and CDR2 is YFSETQ in the germline V gene.

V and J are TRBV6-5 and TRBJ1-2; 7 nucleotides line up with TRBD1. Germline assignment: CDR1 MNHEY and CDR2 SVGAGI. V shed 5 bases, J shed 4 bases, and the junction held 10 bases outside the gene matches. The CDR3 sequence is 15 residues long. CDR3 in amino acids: CASSQRTGPPYGYTF. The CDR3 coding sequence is TGTGCCAGCAGTCAAAGGACAGGACCTCCCTATGGCTACACCTTC.

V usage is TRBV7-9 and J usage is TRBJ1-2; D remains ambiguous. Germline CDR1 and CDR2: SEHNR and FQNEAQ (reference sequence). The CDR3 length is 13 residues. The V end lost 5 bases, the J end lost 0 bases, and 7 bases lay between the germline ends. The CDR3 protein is CASSPFPNYGYTF. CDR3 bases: TGTGCCAGCAGCCCTTTTCCTAACTATGGCTACACCTTC.

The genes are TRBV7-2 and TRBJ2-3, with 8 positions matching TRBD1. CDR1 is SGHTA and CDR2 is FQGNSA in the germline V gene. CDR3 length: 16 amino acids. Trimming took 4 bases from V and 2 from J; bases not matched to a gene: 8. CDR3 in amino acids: CASSSQTGVVTDTQYF. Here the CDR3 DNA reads TGTGCCAGCAGCTCCCAGACAGGGGTTGTCACAGATACGCAGTATTTT.

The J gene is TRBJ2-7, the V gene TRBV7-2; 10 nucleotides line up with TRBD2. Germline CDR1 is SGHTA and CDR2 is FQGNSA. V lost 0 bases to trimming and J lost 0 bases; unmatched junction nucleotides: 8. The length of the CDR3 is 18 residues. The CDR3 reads CASSLALGTSVDSYEQYF. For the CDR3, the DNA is TGTGCCAGCAGCTTAGCACTCGGGACTAGCGTGGACTCCTACGAGCAGTACTTC.